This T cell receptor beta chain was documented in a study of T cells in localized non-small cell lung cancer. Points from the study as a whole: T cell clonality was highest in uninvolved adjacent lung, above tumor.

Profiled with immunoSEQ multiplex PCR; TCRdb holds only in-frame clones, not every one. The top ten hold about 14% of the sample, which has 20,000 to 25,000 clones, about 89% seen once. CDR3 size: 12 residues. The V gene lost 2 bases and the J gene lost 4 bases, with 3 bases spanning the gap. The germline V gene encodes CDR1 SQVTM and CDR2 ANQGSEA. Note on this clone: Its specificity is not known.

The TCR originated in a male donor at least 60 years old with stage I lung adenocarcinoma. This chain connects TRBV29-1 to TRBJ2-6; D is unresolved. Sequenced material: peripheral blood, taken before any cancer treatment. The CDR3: CSVEYGANVLTF. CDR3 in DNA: TGCAGCGTTGAATACGGGGCCAACGTCCTGACTTTC. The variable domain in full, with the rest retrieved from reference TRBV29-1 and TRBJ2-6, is SAVISQKPSRDICQRGTSLTIQCQVDSQVTMMFWYRQQPGQSLTLIATANQGSEATYESGFVIDKFPISRPNLTFSTLTVSNMSPEDSSIYLCSVEYGANVLTFGAGSRLTVL.